These 9 T cell receptor beta chains share one sample of origin, sequenced in a study of radiotherapy plus CTLA-4 blockade in lung cancer. TCRdb's copy holds only in-frame clones and misses some; the assay was immunoSEQ multiplex PCR. The sample holds about 49,000 clones, around nine tenths seen once. Sample: peripheral blood, taken from a patient treated with radiotherapy plus ipilimumab. These receptors were obtained from a human donor with non-small cell lung cancer whose response to radiotherapy plus ipilimumab could not be evaluated.

The chain employs TRBV10-3 and TRBJ2-1; 11 bases line up with TRBD1. With V trimmed by 4 bases and J by 3 bases, 2 bases remained unmatched. This CDR3 is 15 amino acids long. The germline gives CDR1 ENHRY, CDR2 SYGVKD. The CDR3 reads CAISGGQGVYNEQFF. CDR3 DNA: TGTGCCATCAGTGGGGGACAGGGGGTCTACAATGAGCAGTTCTTC.

This clone appeared a few times. CDR3: CASSDSGGRRGYEQYF. The DNA for the CDR3 is TGTGCCAGCAGTGACTCGGGGGGACGGCGAGGCTACGAGCAGTACTTC. The chain joins TRBV6-4 to TRBJ2-7; TRBD2 is a possible D gene (6 bases). From germline, CDR1 is MRHNA and CDR2 SNTAGT. V was cut by 0 bases and J by 3 bases, with 15 bases left in between. The length of the CDR3 is 16 residues.

This clone was recorded a few times. This rearrangement joins TRBV2 to TRBJ2-1; TRBD2 might be the D (7 bases). CDR3 length: 21 amino acids. Trimming took off 1 base at V and 0 bases at J, with 25 bases between the two ends. Germline CDR1 reads SNHLY; CDR2 reads FYNNEI. CDR3 sequence (DNA): TGTGCCAGCAGTGAAGGGTTCGGACTAGTTGGGGGCCTAATCTCCTACAATGAGCAGTTCTTC. This gives the protein CASSEGFGLVGGLISYNEQFF. The full variable domain, its missing parts supplied by reference TRBV2 and TRBJ2-1, is EPEVTQTPSHQVTQMGQEVILRCVPISNHLYFYWYRQILGQKVEFLVSFYNNEISEKSEIFDDQFSVERPDGSNFTLKIRSTKLEDSAMYFCASSEGFGLVGGLISYNEQFFGPGTRLTVL.

This clone was seen a single time. The chain is built from TRBV11-3 and TRBJ2-3; tentatively, D is TRBD2 (6 bases). Germline assignment: CDR1 SGHNT and CDR2 YENEEA. The CDR3 consists of 17 residues. V lost 4 bases, J lost 3 bases, and 20 bases lay in between. The CDR3 protein is CASSSGVGRGETDTQYF. The CDR3 DNA sequence: TGTGCCAGCAGCTCCGGAGTGGGGCGGGGAGAGACAGATACGCAGTATTTT.

This chain uses TRBV6-1 with TRBJ2-7, with D maybe TRBD1 (6 bases). Trimming removed 3 bases from V and 4 bases from J, with 10 bases in between. The CDR3 is made up of 13 amino acids. Germline CDR1 is MNHNS and CDR2 is SASEGT. CDR3: CASSEGARYEQYF. CDR3 nucleotide sequence: TGTGCCAGCAGTGAGGGGGCGCGGTACGAGCAGTACTTC.

This clone was seen just once. This sequence joins TRBV25-1 and TRBJ1-1, with 7 bases that match TRBD1. CDR1 and CDR2 (germline): MGHDK, SYGVNS. The CDR3 consists of 13 residues. After removal of 7 bases from V and 7 bases from J, the junction contained 9 bases not matched to a gene. The CDR3 region has the DNA TGTGCCAGCACGGAGGGGGCGAGCAGTGAAGCTTTCTTT. Amino acids: CASTEGASSEAFF.

This clone has a handful of counts. The rearrangement joins TRBV4-3 to TRBJ1-3; TRBD1 aligns across 7 bases. The V gene end was trimmed by 0 bases and the J gene end by 0 bases; junction bases not matched to a gene: 8. The germline V gene has CDR1 LGHNA and CDR2 YSLEER. The CDR3 spans 18 residues. As DNA, the CDR3 is TGCGCCAGCAGCCAAGATCGGGCGCCAGGGGGCTCTGGAAACACCATATATTTT. This translates into CASSQDRAPGGSGNTIYF.

The chain combines TRBV5-1 with TRBJ2-3, with D possibly matching TRBD1 (5 bases). Looked up from germline, CDR1 is SGHRS and CDR2 is YFSETQ. This CDR3 spans 17 amino acids. Deletions cut 1 base from V and 3 bases from J, with 18 bases between. The CDR3 sequence is CASSLSTSGPPTDTQYF. DNA for the CDR3: TGCGCCAGCAGCTTGTCCACTTCAGGGCCCCCTACAGATACGCAGTATTTT.

The chain is built from TRBV10-3 and TRBJ1-6; 9 bases fit TRBD1. With V trimmed by 10 bases and J by 5 bases, 6 bases remained unmatched. From germline, CDR1 is ENHRY and CDR2 SYGVKD. The CDR3 has 14 residues. The CDR3 DNA sequence: TGTGCCACCGAACAGGGGGCAAATAATTCACCCCTCCACTTT. Protein sequence: CATEQGANNSPLHF.